Presented here are 28 T cell receptor beta chains from one specimen sequenced in a study of blood T cells in healthy people across ages (dated by TCRdb to 2015 to 2017). Receptor amplification or capture employed 5' RACE. The instrument given in TCRdb is Illumina HiSeq 2500. The second PCR ran for roughly 6 to 11 cycles and used a J-beta primer mix along with a sample-barcoded 5' primer. TCRdb trimmed public reads at Q25 via fastp, called clones via MiXCR and kept in-frame beta chains. Every entry covers one CDR3 protein and lists the most common genes and DNA from its rows. The sample table shows 1.5 million to 2 million distinct CDR3 sequences, and roughly 28% are seen once. The ten largest clones add up to roughly 8% of the sample. What was sequenced was blood. These receptor sequences come from a woman in her twenties or thirties in good health.

J is TRBJ2-3 and V is TRBV7-8; possible D gene TRBD2, 6 bases. Trimming left V 5 bases short and J 3 bases short, with 12 bases between. Per the germline V gene, CDR1 is SGHVS and CDR2 is FQNEAQ. The CDR3 contains 14 residues. Here the CDR3 reads CASSARDWTDTQYF. Written as DNA, the CDR3 is TGTGCCAGCAGCGCCCGGGACTGGACAGATACGCAGTATTTT.

CDR3 coding DNA: TGTGCCACCAGCAGACAGGACAGGGAACACGAGACCCAGTACTTC. It translates to CATSRQDREHETQYF. The chain couples TRBV15 to TRBJ2-5; 8 bases line up with TRBD1. The CDR3 loop spans 15 amino acids. The junction had 7 bases not matched to a gene; V was cut back by 2 bases and J by 5 bases. CDR1 is LNHNV and CDR2 is YYDKDF in the germline V gene (reference sequence).

This clonotype has at least ten counts. This sequence joins TRBV20-1 and TRBJ2-7; tentative D call: TRBD2 (5 bases). The CDR3 extends over 12 amino acids. Trimming stripped 3 bases from V and 5 bases from J, with 11 bases between. The germline gives CDR1 DFQATT, CDR2 SNEGSKA (reference sequence). The CDR3, as DNA: TGCAGTGCTAGTTTGACTATCGACGAGCAGTACTTC. Its protein product is CSASLTIDEQYF.

In its sample, this clonotype was seen many times. The gene calls are TRBV5-5 and TRBJ2-2, with D possibly called TRBD1 or TRBD2 (6 bases each). V lost 0 bases, J lost 5 bases, and 14 bases lay in between. This CDR3 comprises 16 residues. Germline values: CDR1 SGHKS, CDR2 YYEKEE (reference sequence). CDR3 sequence reads: CASSLEGGAYTGELFF. Here the CDR3 DNA reads TGTGCCAGCAGCTTGGAGGGGGGCGCTTATACCGGGGAGCTGTTTTTT.

The genes are TRBV6-2 or TRBV6-3 and TRBJ2-7, with 7 nucleotides matching TRBD1. The CDR3 covers 14 residues. The V gene's germline CDR1 is MNHEY and CDR2 SVGEGT. With 5 bases clipped from V and 9 bases from J, the junction kept 13 bases outside the gene matches. CDR3 nucleotide sequence: TGTGCCAGCAGTCGAGGGGGCGCAGGTGGCGGGCAGTACTTC. Translating it yields CASSRGGAGGGQYF.

In its sample, this clonotype was seen many times. The rearrangement links TRBV2 to TRBJ2-5; a weak D match, TRBD1 (6 bases). The V end was cut by 8 bases, the J end by 5 bases, with 12 bases between. The CDR3 length is 12 residues. Germline V lookup: CDR1 SNHLY, CDR2 FYNNEI. The CDR3 sequence is CASGDTRETQYF. The CDR3 DNA reads as TGTGCCAGCGGGGACACTCGGGAGACCCAGTACTTC.

Ten or more counts support this clonotype. V usage is TRBV10-3 and J usage is TRBJ2-4, with unresolved D. The length of the CDR3 is 16 residues. V was pared by 5 bases and J by 0 bases, with 14 bases between. Germline V lookup: CDR1 ENHRY, CDR2 SYGVKD. The CDR3 DNA reads TGTGCCATCAGTTCGGGCCCCTCCTTAGCCAAAAACATTCAGTACTTC. It is translated as CAISSGPSLAKNIQYF.

The chain couples TRBV7-2 to TRBJ2-2; TRBD1 matches at 11 bases. The CDR3 is made up of 15 amino acids. Germline loops: CDR1 SGHTA, CDR2 FQGNSA. V gave up 5 bases and J gave up 5 bases; unmatched junction bases: 4. In DNA form, the CDR3 reads TGTGCCAGCAGCCCGGACAGGGGGCTAACCGGGGAGCTGTTTTTT. Its protein product is CASSPDRGLTGELFF.

This rearrangement joins TRBV5-5 to TRBJ2-6, with 7 bases identical to TRBD1. CDR3 length equals 17 residues. The germline gives CDR1 SGHKS, CDR2 YYEKEE (reference sequence). The J segment lost 0 bases and the V segment lost 4 bases, leaving 7 bases of the junction unmatched. The chain's CDR3 is CASSGGTATSGANVLTF. Written as DNA, the CDR3 is TGTGCCAGCAGCGGTGGGACAGCAACCTCTGGGGCCAACGTCCTGACTTTC.

The sample holds one count of this clonotype. The chain employs TRBV7-2 and TRBJ2-5; tentatively, D is TRBD1 (6 bases). Judging by the DNA end, TRBJ2-7 fits better; the J call may be wrong. Germline values: CDR1 SGHTA, CDR2 FQGNSA. The CDR3 loop spans 15 amino acids. CDR3 DNA sequence: TGTGCCAGCAGCTTAGGGGACACGGAGATCTACGAGCAGTACTTC. Translated: CASSLGDTEIYEQYF.

The V gene is TRBV25-1, the J gene TRBJ2-7; 16 nucleotides agree with TRBD2. The CDR3 contains 15 residues. V lost 7 bases to trimming and J lost 7 bases; unmatched junction nucleotides: 7. The germline V gene encodes CDR1 MGHDK and CDR2 SYGVNS. The CDR3 loop reads CASMGTSGRGREQYF. In nucleotides, the CDR3 is TGTGCCAGCATGGGGACTAGCGGGAGGGGCCGAGAGCAGTACTTC.

A single count supports this clonotype. The chain recombines TRBV29-1 with TRBJ2-2; weak D call: TRBD2 (6 bases). V lost 4 bases to trimming and J lost 5 bases, with 14 bases between them. The CDR3 covers 14 residues. Germline CDR1 SQVTM, CDR2 ANQGSEA. CDR3 amino acids: CSVGGGPWTGELFF. Here the CDR3 DNA reads TGCAGCGTTGGGGGAGGTCCATGGACCGGGGAGCTGTTTTTT.

The CDR3 region has the DNA TGTGCCAGCAGCGCGGGGGGGCTAGGCAATGAGCAGTTCTTC. It yields the protein CASSAGGLGNEQFF. The rearrangement links TRBV9 to TRBJ2-1; the match to TRBD2 covers 8 bases. V was pared by 3 bases and J by 6 bases, with 5 bases of the junction left unmatched. The CDR3 sequence is 14 residues long. Germline V gene lookup returns CDR1 SGDLS and CDR2 YYNGEE.

This clonotype was seen many times. The chain couples TRBV29-1 to TRBJ2-3, with 8 nucleotides matching TRBD2. There are 13 residues in the CDR3. V lost 7 bases, J lost 5 bases, and 8 bases stayed unmatched. From germline, CDR1 is SQVTM and CDR2 ANQGSEA. This CDR3 reads CSAKLAGRDTQYF. CDR3 sequence (DNA): TGCAGCGCAAAATTAGCGGGACGAGATACGCAGTATTTT.

Note on this clonotype: A much larger clone lies one base from this, so it may be a read error. This chain joins TRBV6-5 and TRBJ2-3; D not resolved. The CDR3 is made up of 13 amino acids. Germline values: CDR1 MNHEY, CDR2 SVGAGI. The CDR3 DNA is TGTGTCAGCAGTCCAGGATCGCCAGATACGCAGTATTTT. Amino acid sequence: CVSSPGSPDTQYF.

This clonotype was observed a single time. The CDR3 region has the DNA TGCAGTGCTCCAGGGCGGGGGGTCAATCCATTTGAGCAGTTCTTC. This encodes CSAPGRGVNPFEQFF. The chain recombines TRBV20-1 with TRBJ2-1; 8 bases are shared with TRBD2. V lost 5 bases and J lost 9; bases outside the gene matches: 15. Germline CDR1 DFQATT, CDR2 SNEGSKA (reference sequence). The CDR3 length is 15 residues.

About this clonotype itself: A read error may produce the germline difference seen at one junction end. The chain couples TRBV6-5 to TRBJ1-6; the D gene is possibly TRBD1 (5 bases). Per germline, CDR1 MNHEY and CDR2 SVGAGI. The CDR3 runs 17 residues. The CDR3 bases are TGTGCCAGCAGTTACAATGGCAGGGTGGGGTATAATTTACCCCTCCACTTT. This gives the protein CASSYNGRVGYNLPLHF.

J is TRBJ1-6 and V is TRBV15; the D gene is possibly TRBD1 (5 bases). Trimming took off 5 bases at V and 8 bases at J, with 22 bases between the two ends. The CDR3 contains 17 residues. CDR1 is LNHNV and CDR2 is YYDKDF in the germline V gene (reference sequence). CDR3 sequence (DNA): TGTGCCACCAGCGGTGGACCGCTCGGGACCTCATATTCACCCCTCCACTTT. Amino acid sequence: CATSGGPLGTSYSPLHF.

The rearrangement links TRBV29-1 to TRBJ2-7; TRBD2 matches 12 bases. This CDR3 is built from 14 residues. With 5 bases clipped from V and 6 bases from J, the junction kept 8 bases outside the gene matches. Germline V gene sequence: CDR1 SQVTM, CDR2 ANQGSEA. The CDR3 bases are TGCAGCGTTCTACTAGCGGGAGGATCTGGCGAGCAGTACTTC. This sequence encodes CSVLLAGGSGEQYF.

This clonotype was recorded a few times. The chain combines TRBV5-1 with TRBJ2-7, with D possibly being TRBD2 (5 bases). This CDR3 has 17 residues. Germline-derived CDR1 and CDR2 are SGHRS and YFSETQ. V lost 4 bases, J lost 0 bases, and 20 bases lay in between. CDR3 loop: CASSRTRASDLSYEQYF. CDR3 nucleotide sequence: TGCGCCAGCAGCCGAACGAGGGCCAGTGATCTCTCCTACGAGCAGTACTTC. The complete variable domain, with remaining parts taken from reference TRBV5-1 and TRBJ2-7, reads KAGVTQTPRYLIKTRGQQVTLSCSPISGHRSVSWYQQTPGQGLQFLFEYFSETQRNKGNFPGRFSGRQFSNSRSEMNVSTLELGDSALYLCASSRTRASDLSYEQYFGPGTRLTVT.

The chain is built from TRBV18 and TRBJ1-1; 7 nucleotides align to TRBD1. Trimming removed 6 bases from V and 7 bases from J; junction bases left unmatched: 5. The germline V gene encodes CDR1 KGHSH and CDR2 LQKENI. The CDR3 is made up of 12 amino acids. CDR3 coding DNA: TGTGCCAGCTCGTCACAGGGGAATGAAGCTTTCTTT. It is translated as CASSSQGNEAFF.

The chain employs TRBV29-1 and TRBJ1-1, with 10 bases identical to TRBD1. With 1 base clipped from V and 10 bases from J, the junction kept 12 bases outside the gene matches. This CDR3 contains 15 residues. Germline CDR1 is SQVTM and CDR2 is ANQGSEA. CDR3 bases: TGCAGCGTTGAAGGGAGCGAGACAGGGGGCTTGGGAGCTTTCTTT. Encoded protein: CSVEGSETGGLGAFF.

The sample holds many counts of this clonotype. The rearrangement joins TRBV5-5 to TRBJ2-7; possibly TRBD1 for D (6 bases). The CDR3 is 13 amino acids. With 1 base removed from V and 10 bases from J, the gap between germline ends came to 15 bases. CDR1 and CDR2 (germline): SGHKS, YYEKEE (reference sequence). The CDR3 is CASSLKGVRDQYF. CDR3 DNA: TGTGCCAGCAGCTTGAAGGGGGTGAGGGATCAGTACTTC.

This clonotype occurred a few times. This chain uses TRBV20-1 with TRBJ2-1; the match to TRBD2 covers 14 bases. Germline CDR1 DFQATT, CDR2 SNEGSKA (reference sequence). V shed 3 bases and J 13 bases; nucleotides not matched to a gene: 5. This CDR3 is built from 13 residues. CDR3 DNA: TGCAGTGCTAGGGGGACTAGCGGGAGAGAACAGTTCTTC. Its translation is CSARGTSGREQFF.

This clonotype was seen only a few times. The V and J genes are TRBV7-2 and TRBJ2-3; no clear D. Looked up from germline, CDR1 is SGHTA and CDR2 is FQGNSA. CDR3 size: 15 residues. V lost 3 bases to trimming and J lost 0 bases, with 10 bases between them. Here the CDR3 reads CASSFQLGSTDTQYF. CDR3 DNA sequence: TGTGCCAGCAGCTTCCAGCTAGGAAGCACAGATACGCAGTATTTT.

The chain recombines TRBV28 with TRBJ1-2; 7 nucleotides align to TRBD1. The CDR3 is 13 residues long. CDR1 MDHEN and CDR2 SYDVKM come from the germline V gene. V was pared by 6 bases and J by 4 bases, with 5 bases of the junction left unmatched. The CDR3 nucleotides are TGTGCCAGCAGAAGACAGGGTACCTATGGCTACACCTTC. This gives the protein CASRRQGTYGYTF.

The chain links TRBV5-5 to TRBJ2-1; D remains unclear. This CDR3 is 16 amino acids long. Trimming took 3 bases from V and 8 from J, leaving 21 bases between them. Germline assignment: CDR1 SGHKS and CDR2 YYEKEE (reference sequence). The CDR3 nucleotides read TGTGCCAGCAGCTCGGGCCACGAGGCGCTTAGATATGAGCAGTTCTTC. Its protein is CASSSGHEALRYEQFF.

The table lists this clonotype with many counts. The CDR3 DNA reads as TGTGCCAGCAGTCTAGACAGGGTCAATCAGCCCCAGCATTTT. Its translation: CASSLDRVNQPQHF. This sequence joins TRBV7-2 and TRBJ1-5; 7 nucleotides agree with TRBD1. Germline CDR1 and CDR2: SGHTA and FQGNSA. This CDR3 contains 14 residues. Unmatched junction bases numbered 5, after V lost 6 bases and J lost 3 bases.